This section outlines one T cell receptor beta chain sequence together with its context. Its antigen is undetermined. The CDR3 loop spans 14 amino acids. Trimming left V 8 bases short and J 0 bases short, with 11 bases between. The germline V gene has CDR1 MNHNS and CDR2 SASEGT. The sample originates from a study of cytotoxic CD8 clonotypes in ibrutinib-treated CLL. Profiled with immunoSEQ multiplex PCR; TCRdb holds only in-frame clones, not every one. The sample has about 17,000 clones, about two thirds seen once. Findings of the study overall: Under treatment, the uncommon public clonotypes either contracted or remained stable.

The material was PBMCs, obtained after 12 months of ibrutinib treatment. The source is a human donor with chronic lymphocytic leukemia. The rearrangement joins TRBV6-1 to TRBJ1-3; TRBD1 might be the D (5 bases). CDR3 region: CASRSDSSGNTIYF. The CDR3 nucleotides read TGTGCCAGCCGTAGTGACAGCTCTGGAAACACCATATATTTT.